This T cell receptor beta chain was profiled in a study of vaccination and CD4 T cells after COVID-19. Across the study: Stimulation of cells relied on overlapping spike peptides derived from SARS-CoV-2, HCoV-NL63, HCoV-OC43 and HCoV-229E.

Treatment in this sample: roughly ten-day PBMC culture with coronavirus spike peptide pools or control peptides (ViraFEST assay). In the ViraFEST assay, peptide-pool expansion preceded TCR sequencing of expanded clonotypes. The V segment lost 4 bases and the J segment 6 bases; nucleotides outside the gene matches: 6. CDR1 is MNHNS and CDR2 is SASEGT in the germline V gene. This CDR3 has 14 residues. In the case of this clonotype: No antigen is known for it.

Sequencing of the DNA from cultured CD4+ T cells was carried out with the Oncomine TCR Beta short-read assay. Genomic DNA from cultured CD4+ T cells was extracted. TCRdb re-called the PCR reads with MiXCR, one entry per CDR3 protein. The table records about 26,000 distinct CDR3 sequences, roughly 50% of them present only once. The chain is built from TRBV6-1 and TRBJ2-1; 7 positions agree with TRBD2. The receptor's source is a human donor who received a COVID-19 vaccine. The source material was CD4+ T cells from blood, cultured in vitro, sampled before SARS-CoV-2 vaccination. CDR3 region: CASSARTSSNEQFF. The CDR3 nucleotides read TGTGCCAGCAGTGCACGGACTAGTTCCAATGAGCAGTTCTTC.